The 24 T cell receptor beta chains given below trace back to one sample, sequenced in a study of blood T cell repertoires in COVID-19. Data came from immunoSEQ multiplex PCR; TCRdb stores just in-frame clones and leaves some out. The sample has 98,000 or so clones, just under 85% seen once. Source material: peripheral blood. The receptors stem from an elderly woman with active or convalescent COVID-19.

Written as DNA, the CDR3 is TGCGCCAGCAGCCAAGGGACCGGGACTACCTACAATGAGCAGTTCTTC. This gives the protein CASSQGTGTTYNEQFF. The chain couples TRBV4-3 to TRBJ2-1; 7 bases agree with TRBD2. This CDR3 spans 16 amino acids. The germline gives CDR1 LGHNA, CDR2 YSLEER. Losses at the gene ends were 1 base for V and 2 bases for J; bases not matched to a gene: 5.

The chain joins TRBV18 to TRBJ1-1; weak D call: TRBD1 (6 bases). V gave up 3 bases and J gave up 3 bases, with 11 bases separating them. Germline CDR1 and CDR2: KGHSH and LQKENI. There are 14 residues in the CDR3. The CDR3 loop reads CASSPTGKDTEAFF. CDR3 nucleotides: TGTGCCAGCTCACCCACAGGGAAGGACACTGAAGCTTTCTTT.

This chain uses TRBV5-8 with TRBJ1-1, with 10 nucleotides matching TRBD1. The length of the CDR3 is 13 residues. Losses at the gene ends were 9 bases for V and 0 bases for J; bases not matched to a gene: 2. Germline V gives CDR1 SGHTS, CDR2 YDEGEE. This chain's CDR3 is CATGQGLNTEAFF. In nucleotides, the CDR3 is TGTGCCACGGGACAGGGGTTGAACACTGAAGCTTTCTTT. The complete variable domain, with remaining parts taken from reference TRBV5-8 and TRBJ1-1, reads EAGVTQSPTHLIKTRGQQATLRCSPISGHTSVYWYQQALGLGLQFLLWYDEGEERNRGNFPPRFSGRQFPNYSSELNVNALELEDSALYLCATGQGLNTEAFFGQGTRLTVV.

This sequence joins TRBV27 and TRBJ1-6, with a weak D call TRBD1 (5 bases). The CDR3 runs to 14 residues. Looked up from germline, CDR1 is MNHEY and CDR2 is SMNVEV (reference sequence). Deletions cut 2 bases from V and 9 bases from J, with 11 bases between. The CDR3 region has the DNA TGTGCCAGCAGTTTAAGGGGATTAGGTTCACCCCTCCACTTT. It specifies CASSLRGLGSPLHF.

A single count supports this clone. CDR3 sequence reads: CASSPGTGDVEAFF. The CDR3 bases are TGTGCCAGCTCACCAGGGACAGGGGATGTTGAAGCTTTCTTT. The chain is built from TRBV18 and TRBJ1-1; 10 bases map to TRBD1. Unmatched junction bases numbered 4, after V lost 2 bases and J lost 7 bases. The V gene's germline CDR1 is KGHSH and CDR2 LQKENI. The CDR3 extends over 14 amino acids.

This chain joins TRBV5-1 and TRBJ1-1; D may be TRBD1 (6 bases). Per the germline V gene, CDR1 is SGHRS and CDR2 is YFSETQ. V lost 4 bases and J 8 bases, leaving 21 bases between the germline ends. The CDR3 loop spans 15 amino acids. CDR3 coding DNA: TGCGCCAGCAGCCGAATGGGGGGGACACCGCCCGAAGCTTTCTTT. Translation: CASSRMGGTPPEAFF.

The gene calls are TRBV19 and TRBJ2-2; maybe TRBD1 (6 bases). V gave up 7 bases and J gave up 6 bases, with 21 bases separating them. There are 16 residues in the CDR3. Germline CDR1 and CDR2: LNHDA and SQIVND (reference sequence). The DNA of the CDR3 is TGTGCCAGTATCCGAGGACAGACTCTAACGGCCGGGGAGCTGTTTTTT. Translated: CASIRGQTLTAGELFF.

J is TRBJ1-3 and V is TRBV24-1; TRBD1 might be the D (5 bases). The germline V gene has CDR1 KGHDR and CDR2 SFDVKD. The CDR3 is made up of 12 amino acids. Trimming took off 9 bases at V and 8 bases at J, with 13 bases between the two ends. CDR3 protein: CATRDSRDTIYF. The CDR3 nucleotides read TGTGCCACCCGGGACTCGAGGGACACCATATATTTT.

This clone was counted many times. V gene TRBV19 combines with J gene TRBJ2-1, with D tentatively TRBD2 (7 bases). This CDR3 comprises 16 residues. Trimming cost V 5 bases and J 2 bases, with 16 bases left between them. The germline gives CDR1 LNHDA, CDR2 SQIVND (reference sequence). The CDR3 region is CASSPAPGGPYNEQFF. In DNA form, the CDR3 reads TGTGCCAGTAGTCCCGCCCCGGGGGGCCCCTACAATGAGCAGTTCTTC.

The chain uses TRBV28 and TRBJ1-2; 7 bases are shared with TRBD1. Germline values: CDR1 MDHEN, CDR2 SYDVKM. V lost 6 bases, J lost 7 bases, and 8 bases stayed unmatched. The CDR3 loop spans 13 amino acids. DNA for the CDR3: TGTGCCAGCAGCCTAGGGGGCGTTGCTGGCTACACCTTC. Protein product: CASSLGGVAGYTF.

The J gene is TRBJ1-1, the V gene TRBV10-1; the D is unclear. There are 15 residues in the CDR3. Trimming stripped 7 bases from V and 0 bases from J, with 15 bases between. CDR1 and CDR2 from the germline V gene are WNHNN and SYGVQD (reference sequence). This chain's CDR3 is CASIGPPGMNTEAFF. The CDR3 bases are TGCGCCAGCATAGGACCCCCCGGGATGAACACTGAAGCTTTCTTT.

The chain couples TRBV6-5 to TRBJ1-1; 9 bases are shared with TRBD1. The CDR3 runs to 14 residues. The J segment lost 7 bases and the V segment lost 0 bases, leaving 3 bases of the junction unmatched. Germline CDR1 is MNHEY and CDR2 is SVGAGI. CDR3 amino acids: CASSYSATGGEAFF. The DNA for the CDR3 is TGTGCCAGCAGTTACTCGGCGACAGGGGGTGAAGCTTTCTTT.

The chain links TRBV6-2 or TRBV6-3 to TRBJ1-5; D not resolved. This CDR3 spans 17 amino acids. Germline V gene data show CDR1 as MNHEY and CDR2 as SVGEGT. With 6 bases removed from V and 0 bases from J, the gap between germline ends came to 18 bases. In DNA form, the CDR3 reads TGTGCCAGCAGCGGAATAGCCGCGGGAGTTAGCAATCAGCCCCAGCATTTT. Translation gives CASSGIAAGVSNQPQHF.

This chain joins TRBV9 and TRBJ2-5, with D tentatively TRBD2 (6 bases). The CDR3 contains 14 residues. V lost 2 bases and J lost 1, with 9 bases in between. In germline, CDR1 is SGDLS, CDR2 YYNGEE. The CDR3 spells CASSVGGTQETQYF. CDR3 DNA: TGTGCCAGCAGCGTGGGGGGAACCCAAGAGACCCAGTACTTC.

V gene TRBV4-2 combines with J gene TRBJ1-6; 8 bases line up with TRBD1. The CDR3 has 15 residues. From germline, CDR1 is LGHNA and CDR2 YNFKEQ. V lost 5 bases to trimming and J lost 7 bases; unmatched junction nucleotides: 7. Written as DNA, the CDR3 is TGTGCCAGCAGCTACCCGGGACAGGTGAATTCACCCCTCCACTTT. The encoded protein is CASSYPGQVNSPLHF.

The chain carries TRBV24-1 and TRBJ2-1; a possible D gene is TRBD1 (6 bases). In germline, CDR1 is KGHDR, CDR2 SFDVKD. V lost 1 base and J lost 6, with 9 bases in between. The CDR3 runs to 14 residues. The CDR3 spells CATSDFRGVNEQFF. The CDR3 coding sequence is TGTGCCACCAGTGATTTCAGGGGTGTCAATGAGCAGTTCTTC.

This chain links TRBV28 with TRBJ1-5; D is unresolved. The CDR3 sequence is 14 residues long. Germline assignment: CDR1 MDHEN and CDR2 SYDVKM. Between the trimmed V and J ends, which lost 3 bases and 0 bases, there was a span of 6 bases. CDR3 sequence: CASSLSGSNQPQHF. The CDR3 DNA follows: TGTGCCAGCAGTTTGTCGGGTAGCAATCAGCCCCAGCATTTT.

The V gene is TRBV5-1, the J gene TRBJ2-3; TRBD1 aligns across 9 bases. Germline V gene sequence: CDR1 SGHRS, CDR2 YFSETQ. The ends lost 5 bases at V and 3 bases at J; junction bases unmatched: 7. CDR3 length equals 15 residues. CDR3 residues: CASRPGTGRTDTQYF. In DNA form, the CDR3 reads TGCGCCAGCAGACCCGGGACAGGGCGGACAGATACGCAGTATTTT.

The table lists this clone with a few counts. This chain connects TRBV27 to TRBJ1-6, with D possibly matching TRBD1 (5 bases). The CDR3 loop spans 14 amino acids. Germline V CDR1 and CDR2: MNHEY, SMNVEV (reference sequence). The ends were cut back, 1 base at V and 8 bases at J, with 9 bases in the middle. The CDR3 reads CASSLFGRDSPLHF. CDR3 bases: TGTGCCAGCAGTTTATTTGGCAGGGATTCACCCCTCCACTTT.

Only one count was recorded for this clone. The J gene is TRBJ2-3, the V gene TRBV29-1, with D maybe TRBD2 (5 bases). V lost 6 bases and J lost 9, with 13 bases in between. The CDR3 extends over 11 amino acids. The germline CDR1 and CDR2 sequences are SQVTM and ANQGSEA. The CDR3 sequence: CSVGVGRTQYF. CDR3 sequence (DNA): TGCAGCGTGGGAGTAGGGCGAACGCAGTATTTT.

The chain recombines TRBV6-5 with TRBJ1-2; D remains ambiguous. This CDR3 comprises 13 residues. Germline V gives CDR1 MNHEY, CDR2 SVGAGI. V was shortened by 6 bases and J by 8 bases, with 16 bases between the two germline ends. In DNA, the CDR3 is TGTGCCAGCAGGATCAGGACTTCGGGGGGCTACACCTTC. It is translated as CASRIRTSGGYTF.

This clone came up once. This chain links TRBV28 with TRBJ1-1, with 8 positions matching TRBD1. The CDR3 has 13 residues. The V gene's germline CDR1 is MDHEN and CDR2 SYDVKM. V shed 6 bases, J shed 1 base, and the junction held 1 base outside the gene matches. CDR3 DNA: TGTGCCAGCAGGGGACAGGCGAACACTGAAGCTTTCTTT. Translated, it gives CASRGQANTEAFF.

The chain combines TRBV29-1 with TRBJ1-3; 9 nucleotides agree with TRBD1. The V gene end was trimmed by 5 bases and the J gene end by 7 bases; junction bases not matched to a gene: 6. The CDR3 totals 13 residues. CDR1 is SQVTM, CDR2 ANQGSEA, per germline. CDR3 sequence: CSVSGTGTNTIYF. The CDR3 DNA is TGCAGCGTTTCCGGGACAGGGACGAACACCATATATTTT.

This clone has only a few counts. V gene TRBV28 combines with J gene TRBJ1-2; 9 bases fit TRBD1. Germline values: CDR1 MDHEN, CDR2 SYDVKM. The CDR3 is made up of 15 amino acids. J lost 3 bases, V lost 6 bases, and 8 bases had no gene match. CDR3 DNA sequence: TGTGCCAGCAGATCCACAGGGGGCGCTGACTATGGCTACACCTTC. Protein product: CASRSTGGADYGYTF.